These T cell receptor beta chains were read from a single sample in a study of T cell changes during pregnancy in multiple sclerosis. Profiled with immunoSEQ multiplex PCR; TCRdb holds only in-frame clones, not every one. This sample has 40,000 to 55,000 clones, with approximately 87% found just once. Sample: peripheral blood, taken in the first trimester of pregnancy. Receptors originate from a female donor in good health, enrolled as a control in a pregnancy study. Both conserved end residues are part of each CDR3. A D gene is named only where the DNA matches it firmly. Clone size is given for some rows only: seen once, a few or many times, or a class if the clone is expanded.

v_call,clone_size,d_call,j_call,cdr3_aa,cdr3_nt
TRBV5-4,-,TRBD1,TRBJ2-7,CASSELTGLGEQYF,TGTGCCAGCAGCGAACTGACAGGGTTGGGAGAGCAGTACTTC
TRBV5-1,-,TRBD2,TRBJ2-7,CASSLVGGGGAYEQYF,TGCGCCAGCAGCTTGGTGGGTGGCGGGGGGGCCTACGAGCAGTACTTC
TRBV27,-,-,TRBJ2-3,CASSLQTTSTDTQYF,TGTGCCAGCAGTTTACAGACTACTAGCACAGATACGCAGTATTTT
TRBV7-2,-,-,TRBJ1-1,CASSLQMNTEAFF,TGTGCCAGCAGCTTGCAGATGAACACTGAAGCTTTCTTT
TRBV18,-,-,TRBJ1-5,CASSPPPPGPQHF,TGTGCCAGCTCACCACCCCCCCCGGGGCCCCAGCATTTT
TRBV30,-,-,TRBJ2-3,CAWSKVADTDTQYF,TGTGCCTGGAGTAAAGTAGCGGACACAGATACGCAGTATTTT
TRBV10-3,-,-,TRBJ1-2,CAISEERGTYGYTF,TGTGCCATCAGTGAGGAGCGGGGGACGTATGGCTACACCTTC
TRBV7-6,-,-,TRBJ2-2,CASSSDSRGELFF,TGTGCCAGCAGCTCTGACTCCCGAGGGGAGCTGTTTTTT
TRBV13,-,TRBD1,TRBJ1-1,CASSLGGQGEAFF,TGTGCCAGCAGCTTAGGGGGACAGGGTGAAGCTTTCTTT
TRBV4-2,few,-,TRBJ1-1,CASSPRDLNTEAFF,TGTGCCAGCAGCCCTCGCGACTTGAACACTGAAGCTTTCTTT
TRBV4-1,-,-,TRBJ2-4,CASSQGSVRGQAKNIQYF,TGCGCCAGCAGCCAAGGATCGGTAAGGGGTCAAGCCAAAAACATTCAGTACTTC
TRBV9,-,-,TRBJ1-2,CASSVVQEYGYTF,TGTGCCAGCAGCGTAGTACAGGAATATGGCTACACCTTC
TRBV20-1,-,TRBD1,TRBJ1-1,CSANRGGAFF,TGCAGTGCAAACAGGGGGGGAGCTTTCTTT
TRBV19,-,TRBD2,TRBJ2-5,CASSRISGGPWETQYF,TGTGCCAGTAGTAGAATTAGCGGGGGCCCTTGGGAGACCCAGTACTTC
TRBV30,-,TRBD1,TRBJ2-1,CAWSLSGDRANNEQFF,TGTGCCTGGAGTCTCTCCGGGGACAGGGCCAACAATGAGCAGTTCTTC
TRBV30,-,TRBD1,TRBJ1-5,CAWSPTGTANQPQHF,TGTGCCTGGAGTCCCACCGGGACAGCCAATCAGCCCCAGCATTTT
TRBV5-5,-,-,TRBJ2-7,CASSLSGRGDNEQYF,TGTGCCAGCAGCTTGAGTGGCAGGGGAGATAACGAGCAGTACTTC
TRBV7-4,-,TRBD2,TRBJ2-5,CASSRTLAGETQYF,TGTGCCAGCAGCCGAACCCTAGCGGGAGAGACCCAGTACTTC
TRBV19,-,-,TRBJ2-3,CASSIGLAPSTDTQYF,TGTGCCAGTAGTATAGGGCTAGCTCCCAGCACAGATACGCAGTATTTT
TRBV5-6,-,-,TRBJ2-6,CASSFRTEGANVLTF,TGTGCCAGCAGCTTCAGGACAGAAGGGGCCAACGTCCTGACTTTC
TRBV11-3,-,TRBD2,TRBJ2-1,CASSLEGTSLGNEQFF,TGTGCCAGCAGCTTAGAAGGGACTAGCCTCGGTAATGAGCAGTTCTTC
TRBV7-7,-,TRBD2,TRBJ2-5,CASSLAFLAGQETQYF,TGTGCTAGCAGCTTAGCTTTCCTAGCGGGGCAAGAGACCCAGTACTTC
TRBV11-2,-,TRBD2,TRBJ2-7,CASSLNWLADSYEQYF,TGTGCCAGCAGCTTAAATTGGCTAGCGGACTCCTACGAGCAGTACTTC
TRBV10-3,-,-,TRBJ1-1,CAISETPTMNTEAFF,TGTGCCATCAGTGAGACACCGACAATGAACACTGAAGCTTTCTTT
TRBV6-5,-,TRBD2,TRBJ2-1,CASSPQRDSYNEQFF,TGTGCCAGCAGCCCCCAGCGGGATTCCTACAATGAGCAGTTCTTC
TRBV2,few,TRBD2,TRBJ2-1,CASSYSGLAGVYNEQFF,TGTGCCAGCAGTTACTCCGGACTAGCGGGGGTCTACAATGAGCAGTTCTTC
TRBV28,-,-,TRBJ2-5,CASSLEVFGETQYF,TGTGCCAGCAGTTTGGAGGTGTTTGGGGAGACCCAGTACTTC
TRBV18,-,-,TRBJ1-1,CATRGTRNTEAFF,TGTGCCACTAGGGGTACGAGGAACACTGAAGCTTTCTTT
TRBV7-2,-,TRBD1,TRBJ2-2,CASSKEGAGELFF,TGTGCCAGCAGCAAAGAGGGGGCGGGGGAGCTGTTTTTT
TRBV5-6,-,-,TRBJ2-2,CASSLPVTGELFF,TGTGCCAGCAGCTTACCGGTCACCGGGGAGCTGTTTTTT
TRBV21-1,few,-,TRBJ2-7,CASSKSGPSGRVREQYF,TGTGCCAGCAGCAAGTCGGGTCCTAGCGGGAGGGTCCGGGAGCAGTACTTC